The sequence of this TCR beta chain was determined in a study of cytomegalovirus exposure and HLA in healthy donors. Study results and limitations: In a later analysis, V- and J-gene trimming of beta chains associated with a DCLRE1C missense variant, replicated independently. Apart from CMV serostatus, no immune exposure information was available. The HLA-A and HLA-B alleles of most subjects were reportedly predicted accurately from TCR beta sequences. A few chains tied to CMV proved CMV antigen-specific in vitro.

Details on this clone: The antigen remains unidentified.

V was pared by 2 bases and J by 4 bases, with 9 bases of the junction left unmatched. From germline, CDR1 is SGDLS and CDR2 YYNGEE. This CDR3 region has 16 residues. Amplification used 60 Vbeta primers and 13 Jbeta primers. Profiling relied on immunoSEQ multiplex PCR, and the TCRdb table lists in-frame clones only, not all of them. The sample carries approximately 220,000 clones, 60% to 85% recorded once. The genes are TRBV9 and TRBJ2-5, with TRBD1 identical over 9 bases. The sample was PBMCs. This sequence was found in a middle-aged man in good health and CMV-seronegative. In nucleotides, the CDR3 is TGTGCCAGCAGCGTGACCGGGACAGGGTCGTCAGAGACCCAGTACTTC. It codes for CASSVTGTGSSETQYF.